This TCR beta chain was identified during a study of cytomegalovirus exposure and HLA in healthy donors. Germline V lookup: CDR1 MNHNS, CDR2 SASEGT. V dropped 0 bases and J dropped 6 bases, with 12 bases sitting between them. This CDR3 is 15 amino acids long. This clone was detected once. Its specificity is not known. Primers: 60 Vbeta forward and 13 Jbeta reverse. Method: immunoSEQ multiplex PCR; TCRdb's copy keeps in-frame clones and lacks some. The repertoire includes 200,000 or so clones, more than 65% of them detected once, and under 7% sits in the top ten. Study-level findings and limits: Presence/absence analyses treated sequencing depth as roughly uniform across donors.

This TCR was sampled from a woman under 40 in good health and CMV-seropositive. V usage is TRBV6-1 and J usage is TRBJ1-5; D might be TRBD1 (6 bases). Specimen: PBMCs. Written as DNA, the CDR3 is TGTGCCAGCAGTGAAGCGGGGGGGCTTGGTCAGCCCCAGCATTTT. Its protein product is CASSEAGGLGQPQHF.